The rows below give T cell receptor beta chains drawn from one sample of a study of T cell repertoires in ileal Crohn's disease. Only in-frame clones appear in the TCRdb table, and some are missing; sequencing was by immunoSEQ multiplex PCR. The data show approximately 15,000 clones, 65% to 85% seen once. Sequenced: ileal tissue. Receptor source: an adult with Crohn's disease. The conserved cysteine and the conserved F or W are not part of the CDR3 here. The D gene is left open where the match is weak.

d_gene: .; j_gene: TRBJ1-4; v_gene: TRBV7-9; CDR3aa: ASSAFPLTTNEKLF
d_gene: TRBD2; j_gene: TRBJ2-7; v_gene: TRBV7-8; CDR3aa: ASSLGASGSYEQY
d_gene: TRBD2; j_gene: TRBJ2-2; v_gene: TRBV30; CDR3aa: AWSRGEGTGELF
d_gene: TRBD1; j_gene: TRBJ2-5; v_gene: TRBV11-3; CDR3aa: ASSLGTGWQETQY
d_gene: TRBD1; j_gene: TRBJ2-1; v_gene: TRBV7-8; CDR3aa: ASSLGTGSYNEQF
d_gene: .; j_gene: TRBJ1-5; v_gene: TRBV6-1; CDR3aa: ASSEGDFYQPQH
d_gene: .; j_gene: TRBJ2-3; v_gene: TRBV7-3; CDR3aa: ASSPSGTDTQY
d_gene: TRBD2; j_gene: TRBJ2-3; v_gene: TRBV6-4; CDR3aa: ASSEGLAGPDTQY
d_gene: .; j_gene: TRBJ1-6; v_gene: TRBV19; CDR3aa: ASSIWGDSPLH
d_gene: .; j_gene: TRBJ1-1; v_gene: TRBV5-1; CDR3aa: ASSLGGVNTEAF
d_gene: .; j_gene: TRBJ1-6; v_gene: TRBV2; CDR3aa: ASTMTVSPLH
d_gene: .; j_gene: TRBJ2-3; v_gene: TRBV18; CDR3aa: ASSASTNTDTQY
d_gene: .; j_gene: TRBJ1-5; v_gene: TRBV27; CDR3aa: ASRLTGTPHLPQH
d_gene: .; j_gene: TRBJ2-3; v_gene: TRBV5-4; CDR3aa: ASSFLGAPDTQY
d_gene: TRBD2; j_gene: TRBJ2-5; v_gene: TRBV30; CDR3aa: AWSVGGGDQETQY
d_gene: TRBD1; j_gene: TRBJ2-1; v_gene: TRBV4-1; CDR3aa: ASSQDGDRENEQF